These 14 T cell receptor beta chains came from one sample sequenced in a study of persistence of HIV-infected CD4 T cells (dated by TCRdb to between 2020 and 2021). The immunoSEQ hsTCRB assay version 4, run in survey mode, was used to sequence TCRbeta repertoires from genomic DNA. The immuneACCESS repertoire file appears here via TCRdb, limited to in-frame rearrangements. These files lack a portion of the clones; in checked studies, under half of the deficit traces to unresolved V genes, and the cause of the others is not known. Counted in this sample were more than 35,000 clones; approximately 89% of them appeared once. About 1.8% of the sample belongs to the ten largest clones. What the treatment or condition label conveys for this sample: suppressive antiretroviral therapy. As a nonspecific positive control representing the CD4+ T cell repertoire, cells were stimulated with anti-CD3/anti-CD28 magnetic beads. Responding CD4+ T cells were sorted on the basis of upregulation of both CD40 ligand and CD69.

Their specific antigens are unknown. The material sequenced was CD4+ T cells sorted from PBMCs after approximately 20-hour stimulation, taken from a patient who received antiretroviral therapy. Explained via the paper, the cell subset or site label denotes: CD40L+CD69+ CD4 T cells responding to anti-CD3/anti-CD28 beads, representing the overall repertoire. These TCRs come from an adult man with HIV who was CMV-seropositive.

The chain uses TRBV27 and TRBJ1-6; D not resolved. Trimming shortened V by 2 bases and J by 7 bases, and 9 bases separated the two germline ends. CDR1 is MNHEY and CDR2 is SMNVEV in the germline V gene (reference sequence). The length of the CDR3 is 14 residues. CDR3 residues: CASSLRALNSPLHF. The CDR3 nucleotides read TGTGCCAGCAGTTTACGGGCCTTAAATTCACCCCTCCACTTT.

The V call is TRBV6-4, the J call TRBJ2-7; possibly TRBD1 for D (6 bases). CDR1 and CDR2 (germline): MRHNA, SNTAGT. V was pared by 4 bases and J by 0 bases, with 19 bases between. This CDR3 contains 17 residues. This CDR3 reads CASSGSQGFLSSYEQYF. DNA of the CDR3: TGTGCCAGCAGTGGGAGTCAGGGGTTCCTAAGCTCCTACGAGCAGTACTTC.

The V gene is TRBV24-1, the J gene TRBJ1-4; D uncertain. The CDR3 is made up of 13 amino acids. Germline-derived CDR1 and CDR2 are KGHDR and SFDVKD. Trimming shortened V by 5 bases and J by 11 bases, and 14 bases separated the two germline ends. CDR3 in DNA: TGTGCCACCAGTGGAGGGAGTCCGGGGAAACTGTTTTTT. Translated: CATSGGSPGKLFF.

The chain uses TRBV6-1 and TRBJ1-2; D not resolved. The CDR3 spans 13 residues. V was cut by 0 bases and J by 5 bases, with 7 bases left in between. Germline V gene data show CDR1 as MNHNS and CDR2 as SASEGT. The CDR3 nucleotides are TGTGCCAGCAGTGAAGCGTCCAGGTATGGCTACACCTTC. It encodes CASSEASRYGYTF.

The chain carries TRBV28 and TRBJ1-6, with D possibly being TRBD1 (6 bases). The germline CDR1 and CDR2 sequences are MDHEN and SYDVKM. This CDR3 region has 16 residues. V lost 2 bases and J 6 bases, leaving 14 bases between the germline ends. The CDR3 DNA reads as TGTGCCAGCAGTTTAAGGGCAGGGGCTGGTAATTCACCCCTCCACTTT. This gives the protein CASSLRAGAGNSPLHF. Together with reference TRBV28 and TRBJ1-6, the CDR3 gives the full variable domain: DVKVTQSSRYLVKRTGEKVFLECVQDMDHENMFWYRQDPGLGLRLIYFSYDVKMKEKGDIPEGYSVSREKKERFSLILESASTNQTSMYLCASSLRAGAGNSPLHFGNGTRLTVT.

J is TRBJ1-2 and V is TRBV5-1, with D perhaps matching TRBD1 (5 bases). CDR3 size: 14 residues. V was clipped by 4 bases and J by 3 bases, with 13 bases between them. From germline, CDR1 is SGHRS and CDR2 YFSETQ. The CDR3: CASSPPGTHYGYTF. The CDR3 region has the DNA TGCGCCAGCAGCCCGCCCGGGACGCACTATGGCTACACCTTC.

This clone was counted between two and nine times. V gene TRBV7-2 combines with J gene TRBJ2-7; TRBD1 agrees at 9 bases. CDR1 is SGHTA, CDR2 FQGNSA, per germline. The CDR3 is made up of 15 amino acids. With 4 bases clipped from V and 3 bases from J, the junction kept 7 bases outside the gene matches. The DNA of the CDR3 is TGTGCCAGCAGCTCCCCCCGGACAGGGGTCTACGAGCAGTACTTC. This sequence encodes CASSSPRTGVYEQYF.

The chain uses TRBV5-1 and TRBJ2-2; 9 bases match TRBD1. The CDR3 covers 16 residues. After removal of 6 bases from V and 7 bases from J, the junction contained 13 bases not matched to a gene. Per the germline V gene, CDR1 is SGHRS and CDR2 is YFSETQ. The CDR3 region has the DNA TGCGCCAGCATCCCGCCGGGACAGGGTAGGAGCGGGGAGCTGTTTTTT. Translating gives CASIPPGQGRSGELFF.

The chain has TRBV7-3 and TRBJ2-6; 8 bases map to TRBD2. This CDR3 contains 17 residues. Germline CDR1 and CDR2: SGHTA and FQGTGA. The V gene end was trimmed by 5 bases and the J gene end by 1 base; junction bases not matched to a gene: 7. The CDR3 sequence: CASSPSGGGSGANVLTF. The CDR3 nucleotides are TGTGCCAGCAGCCCCTCCGGGGGGGGGTCTGGGGCCAACGTCCTGACTTTC. The complete variable domain, with remaining parts taken from reference TRBV7-3 and TRBJ2-6, reads GAGVSQTPSNKVTEKGKYVELRCDPISGHTALYWYRQSLGQGPEFLIYFQGTGAADDSGLPNDRFFAVRPEGSVSTLKIQRTERGDSAVYLCASSPSGGGSGANVLTFGAGSRLTVL.

V gene TRBV28 combines with J gene TRBJ1-3; the match to TRBD1 covers 8 bases. This CDR3 is 15 amino acids long. Trimming at V came to 5 bases and at J to 3 bases, leaving 6 bases not matched to a gene. Germline V gene data show CDR1 as MDHEN and CDR2 as SYDVKM. The CDR3 sequence: CASSLDRANGNTIYF. The CDR3 nucleotides read TGTGCCAGCAGTCTGGACAGGGCGAATGGAAACACCATATATTTT.

This chain uses TRBV5-1 with TRBJ2-3; 7 positions match TRBD2. This CDR3 has 17 residues. Per the germline V gene, CDR1 is SGHRS and CDR2 is YFSETQ. The ends lost 1 base at V and 0 bases at J; junction bases unmatched: 8. The chain's CDR3 is CASSLSGGGASTDTQYF. The CDR3 DNA is TGCGCCAGCAGCTTGAGTGGCGGGGGTGCTAGCACAGATACGCAGTATTTT. The full variable domain, rest sourced from reference TRBV5-1 and TRBJ2-3, is KAGVTQTPRYLIKTRGQQVTLSCSPISGHRSVSWYQQTPGQGLQFLFEYFSETQRNKGNFPGRFSGRQFSNSRSEMNVSTLELGDSALYLCASSLSGGGASTDTQYFGPGTRLTVL.

The V and J genes are TRBV11-2 and TRBJ1-3; no clear D gene. Germline V lookup: CDR1 SGHAT, CDR2 FQNNGV. V lost 0 bases to trimming and J lost 0 bases, with 6 bases between them. This CDR3 comprises 15 residues. This CDR3 is CASSLEVVSGNTIYF. Here the CDR3 DNA reads TGTGCCAGCAGCTTAGAGGTAGTCTCTGGAAACACCATATATTTT.

V is TRBV6-1 and J is TRBJ2-1; TRBD2 aligns across 12 bases. Germline V CDR1 and CDR2: MNHNS, SASEGT. V lost 3 bases and J lost 8; bases outside the gene matches: 2. This CDR3 is 14 amino acids long. CDR3 loop: CASSDLAGGDEQFF. Written as DNA, the CDR3 is TGTGCCAGCAGTGACCTAGCGGGGGGGGATGAGCAGTTCTTC.

The genes are TRBV2 and TRBJ1-1, with 7 bases aligning to TRBD1. CDR3 size: 15 residues. Germline V lookup: CDR1 SNHLY, CDR2 FYNNEI. V lost 6 bases and J lost 0; bases outside the gene matches: 7. The CDR3 region is CASRPLGQVNTEAFF. CDR3 DNA sequence: TGTGCCAGCAGGCCCCTCGGACAGGTGAACACTGAAGCTTTCTTT.